This T cell receptor (beta chain) was sequenced for a study of T cell responses to AZD1222 COVID-19 vaccine. Study outcomes and limitations: As reported, nearly half of all spike-specific TCRs target variant regions that are unmutated.

The CDR3 consists of 17 residues. CDR1 and CDR2 (germline): SGHTA, FQGNSA. Trimming removed 2 bases from V and 0 bases from J, with 14 bases in between. Produced via immunoSEQ multiplex PCR; TCRdb's table is partial and in-frame only. This sample has around 130,000 clones, with about nine tenths found just once. A word on this clone: Its antigen is not known.

This clonotype was obtained from an adult who received the AZD1222 COVID-19 vaccine. V usage is TRBV7-2 and J usage is TRBJ1-3; D is unclear. Here the sequenced sample was peripheral blood, taken 28 days after the second AZD1222 dose. CDR3 nucleotides: TGTGCCAGCAGCTTATCGGGAACCGGTTTCTCTGGAAACACCATATATTTT. As protein: CASSLSGTGFSGNTIYF.